This T cell receptor (beta chain) was documented in a study of shared clonotypes between healthy human individuals. General study points: Rarefaction showed sorted-subset sequencing was incomplete despite large depth.

Repertoires were generated with immunoSEQ multiplex PCR, while TCRdb's copy carries only in-frame clones and drops some. In the table there are about 1 million clones, approximately 68% of which are singletons. About this clone itself: Its antigen remains unidentified.

J gave up 7 bases and V 4 bases, and 8 bases lay outside the gene matches. There are 15 residues in the CDR3. Germline CDR1 reads SEHNR; CDR2 reads FQNEAQ (reference sequence). The V gene is TRBV7-9, the J gene TRBJ2-3; 10 bases agree with TRBD2. The sequenced material came from memory CD4+ T cells sorted from blood. The subset was: CD45RA-negative fraction. This sequence originates from a man aged 18-30 years in good health. CDR3 residues: CASSSSGGVLNTQYF. Written as DNA, the CDR3 is TGTGCCAGCAGCTCGAGCGGGGGGGTATTGAATACGCAGTATTTT. The variable domain in full, with the rest retrieved from reference TRBV7-9 and TRBJ2-3, is DTGVSQNPRHKITKRGQNVTFRCDPISEHNRLYWYRQTLGQGPEFLTYFQNEAQLEKSRLLSDRFSAERPKGSFSTLEIQRTEQGDSAMYLCASSSSGGVLNTQYFGPGTRLTVL.